Below, 4 T cell receptor beta chains from the same sample are listed, as sequenced in a study of human T cells and chemical hapten exposure. Time point defined: pre-sensitization, week 0. Specified treatment: therapeutic diphenylcyclopropenone sensitization with weekly scalp DPC. TCRdb itself ran the RACE reads through MiXCR, one entry per CDR3 protein. The sample holds about 380,000 distinct CDR3 sequences, approximately 5% seen once. The sequences come from whole blood, collected in connection with sensitization to the hapten diphenylcyclopropenone (DPC). These receptors were taken from a woman aged 45 to 65 with alopecia areata. Some clones in this sample may be carry-over from other donors' samples.

This clonotype occurred many times. The V call is TRBV2, the J call TRBJ1-6; D call uncertain. The CDR3 totals 15 residues. Germline loops: CDR1 SNHLY, CDR2 FYNNEI. Trimming cost V 2 bases and J 3 bases, with 8 bases left between them. The CDR3 reads CASSELVLYNSPLHF. CDR3 DNA: TGTGCCAGCAGTGAACTCGTCCTCTATAATTCACCCCTCCACTTT.

Ten or more counts support this clonotype. The chain employs TRBV13 and TRBJ1-5, with TRBD1 matching over 8 bases. The CDR3 contains 15 residues. The V segment lost 0 bases and the J segment 2 bases; nucleotides outside the gene matches: 0. Germline values: CDR1 PRHDT, CDR2 FYEKMQ (reference sequence). CDR3 loop: CASSLGTGGNQPQHF. CDR3 DNA: TGTGCCAGCAGCTTAGGGACAGGGGGCAATCAGCCCCAGCATTTT.

The chain links TRBV28 to TRBJ1-6; D uncertain. The CDR3 is 16 amino acids. Germline CDR1 MDHEN, CDR2 SYDVKM. V was clipped by 3 bases and J by 10 bases, with 19 bases between them. For the CDR3, the DNA is TGTGCCAGCAGTTTCCCGCTCGGGCAGCGACCATCACCCCTCCACTTT. Protein sequence: CASSFPLGQRPSPLHF.

In its sample, this clonotype was seen a few times. The chain uses TRBV7-6 and TRBJ1-4, with 8 bases fitting TRBD1. CDR3 size: 19 residues. V lost 0 bases, J lost 6 bases, and 15 bases stayed unmatched. Germline V gene data show CDR1 as SGHVS and CDR2 as FNYEAQ. The CDR3 coding sequence is TGTGCCAGCAGCTTAGCAAGACACTCAGACAGGGGTCGCGATGAAAAACTGTTTTTT. Translating gives CASSLARHSDRGRDEKLFF.